These 26 T cell receptor beta chains came from one sample sequenced in a study of CD8+ T cells in alopecia areata. Extracted RNA was reverse transcribed, and the resulting cDNA served as sequencing template. TCRdb's table, derived via immunoSEQ multiplex PCR, lists solely in-frame clones and lacks some. Of 4,000 to 5,000 clones listed, more than 85% are singletons. Treatment indicated: oral pan-JAK inhibitor, 5-10 mg twice daily. The investigators collected lesional scalp punch biopsies and peripheral blood from alopecia areata patients. The sample in question was skin, obtained at week 4, from a patient treated with tofacitinib. These TCRs come from a human donor with alopecia areata.

The chain is built from TRBV5-1 and TRBJ2-5, with D unresolved. CDR3 length: 14 amino acids. CDR1 is SGHRS, CDR2 YFSETQ, per germline. Trimming shortened V by 4 bases and J by 2 bases, and 12 bases separated the two germline ends. CDR3 DNA sequence: TGCGCCAGCAGCCCACCACAAAGACAAGAGACCCAGTACTTC. It codes for CASSPPQRQETQYF. Using reference TRBV5-1 and TRBJ2-5 for the parts outside the CDR3, the full variable domain is KAGVTQTPRYLIKTRGQQVTLSCSPISGHRSVSWYQQTPGQGLQFLFEYFSETQRNKGNFPGRFSGRQFSNSRSEMNVSTLELGDSALYLCASSPPQRQETQYFGPGTRLLVL.

The rearrangement uses TRBV9 and TRBJ1-2, with 7 bases aligning to TRBD1. With 5 bases clipped from V and 4 bases from J, the junction kept 2 bases outside the gene matches. This CDR3 comprises 12 residues. Germline lookup yields CDR1 SGDLS and CDR2 YYNGEE. The CDR3 DNA reads TGTGCCAGCAGTACAGGGGCCTATGGCTACACCTTC. As protein: CASSTGAYGYTF.

The chain has TRBV29-1 and TRBJ1-1; TRBD1 aligns across 11 bases. The junction had 15 bases not matched to a gene; V was cut back by 5 bases and J by 7 bases. CDR3 size: 16 residues. Germline assignment: CDR1 SQVTM and CDR2 ANQGSEA. CDR3 sequence reads: CSVQTDRGRQGREAFF. For the CDR3, the DNA is TGCAGCGTTCAAACGGACAGGGGGCGTCAAGGTCGTGAAGCTTTCTTT.

The genes are TRBV14 and TRBJ2-3; 9 nucleotides align to TRBD1. Trimming cost V 1 base and J 5 bases; bases outside gene matches: 7. The germline gives CDR1 SGHDN, CDR2 FVKESK. This CDR3 is built from 16 residues. CDR3 sequence: CASSQGPGQGGDTQYF. CDR3 in DNA: TGTGCCAGCAGCCAAGGGCCGGGACAGGGTGGAGATACGCAGTATTTT.

The chain links TRBV7-2 to TRBJ2-3; D is ambiguous. V lost 1 base and J 8 bases, leaving 10 bases between the germline ends. From germline, CDR1 is SGHTA and CDR2 FQGNSA. CDR3 length equals 13 residues. CDR3 DNA: TGTGCCAGCAGCTTAGTATCGCTGGCTACGCAGTATTTT. Translation: CASSLVSLATQYF.

The chain recombines TRBV6-1 with TRBJ2-6, with no clear D. The CDR3 sequence is 15 residues long. V lost 7 bases and J 0 bases, leaving 10 bases between the germline ends. Germline CDR1 MNHNS, CDR2 SASEGT. CDR3 sequence: CASKLDTSGANVLTF. Written as DNA, the CDR3 is TGTGCCAGCAAACTCGACACCTCTGGGGCCAACGTCCTGACTTTC.

This clone appeared once. CDR3 sequence reads: CASSLAWGQNTEAFF. The CDR3 DNA is TGCGCCAGCAGCCTAGCTTGGGGCCAGAACACTGAAGCTTTCTTT. This chain joins TRBV4-3 and TRBJ1-1, with TRBD1 as a possible D gene (5 bases). The germline gives CDR1 LGHNA, CDR2 YSLEER. The CDR3 covers 15 residues. V was pared by 4 bases and J by 1 base, with 13 bases between.

This chain links TRBV6-1 with TRBJ2-5; D gene unclear. The CDR3 runs 13 residues. V lost 5 bases and J lost 2, with 9 bases in between. CDR1 MNHNS and CDR2 SASEGT come from the germline V gene. The DNA for the CDR3 is TGTGCCAGCAGTCGGGCTAAGCAAGAGACCCAGTACTTC. It specifies CASSRAKQETQYF.

The chain is built from TRBV5-6 and TRBJ1-2; possibly TRBD1 for D (6 bases). Germline V gene lookup returns CDR1 SGHDT and CDR2 YYEEEE. Trimming took 0 bases from V and 12 from J, leaving 12 bases between them. CDR3 length: 12 amino acids. CDR3: CASSLAGGPNTF. CDR3 DNA sequence: TGTGCCAGCAGCTTGGCCGGGGGGCCGAACACCTTC.

The V and J genes are TRBV4-1 and TRBJ1-4; 8 bases match TRBD1. Trimming cost V 2 bases and J 8 bases; bases outside gene matches: 7. There are 15 residues in the CDR3. CDR1 and CDR2 (germline): MGHRA, YSYEKL. The CDR3 nucleotides are TGCGCCAGCAGCCAACTGGACAGGGAGGCAGAAAAACTGTTTTTT. Encoded protein: CASSQLDREAEKLFF.

V usage is TRBV5-6 and J usage is TRBJ1-1, with a possible D match to TRBD1 (5 bases). This CDR3 has 12 amino acids. Germline V gene sequence: CDR1 SGHDT, CDR2 YYEEEE. V dropped 4 bases and J dropped 7 bases, with 11 bases sitting between them. The CDR3 DNA follows: TGTGCCAGCAGCCTCCGGGACCTTGAAGCTTTCTTT. Translation gives CASSLRDLEAFF.

The V gene is TRBV27, the J gene TRBJ2-7; D not certain. Germline-derived CDR1 and CDR2 are MNHEY and SMNVEV (reference sequence). V was cut by 5 bases and J by 6 bases, with 17 bases left in between. The CDR3 is made up of 14 amino acids. This CDR3 reads CASSPLTWGGEQYF. CDR3 sequence (DNA): TGTGCCAGCAGTCCATTAACCTGGGGTGGCGAGCAGTACTTC.

V gene TRBV18 combines with J gene TRBJ2-7; D possibly corresponds to TRBD1 (6 bases). V shed 1 base and J shed 4 bases, with 14 bases lying between them. CDR1 and CDR2 (germline): KGHSH, LQKENI. The CDR3 length is 15 residues. This chain's CDR3 is CASSPQNRAPYEQYF. The CDR3 region has the DNA TGTGCCAGCTCACCACAGAACAGGGCTCCTTACGAGCAGTACTTC.

The V gene is TRBV7-9, the J gene TRBJ1-2; D remains ambiguous. The CDR3 is 15 residues long. The V end lost 5 bases, the J end lost 4 bases, and 17 bases lay between the germline ends. CDR1 and CDR2 from the germline V gene are SEHNR and FQNEAQ (reference sequence). CDR3 region: CASSPTRLEGYGYTF. The CDR3 nucleotides read TGTGCCAGCAGCCCTACCCGACTGGAGGGCTATGGCTACACCTTC.

The chain uses TRBV6-5 and TRBJ1-2; D unresolved. In germline, CDR1 is MNHEY, CDR2 SVGAGI. The CDR3 loop spans 14 amino acids. Between the trimmed V and J ends, which lost 5 bases and 4 bases, there was a span of 14 bases. The CDR3 bases are TGTGCCAGCAGTCCCCGGGGAGGGCCCTATGGCTACACCTTC. Translation gives CASSPRGGPYGYTF.

CDR3 nucleotide sequence: TGTGCCAGTAGTAGTCCTAAGGGGATGAATGAAAAACTGTTTTTT. Translated, it gives CASSSPKGMNEKLFF. The chain couples TRBV19 to TRBJ1-4; D may be TRBD1 (5 bases). There are 15 residues in the CDR3. Per the germline V gene, CDR1 is LNHDA and CDR2 is SQIVND (reference sequence). V lost 4 bases and J lost 5, with 14 bases in between.

Only one count was recorded for this clone. The chain uses TRBV2 and TRBJ1-1; D might be TRBD1 (6 bases). The CDR3 totals 15 residues. Germline-derived CDR1 and CDR2 are SNHLY and FYNNEI. Trimming removed 7 bases from V and 5 bases from J, with 20 bases in between. The chain's CDR3 is CASTRRGTLDTEAFF. CDR3 DNA: TGTGCCAGCACCAGAAGGGGGACGTTGGATACTGAAGCTTTCTTT.

V is TRBV5-1 and J is TRBJ2-1; 10 bases align to TRBD1. Germline-derived CDR1 and CDR2 are SGHRS and YFSETQ. J was trimmed by 0 bases and V by 4 bases; bases with no gene match: 13. The CDR3 is 19 amino acids. CDR3 sequence reads: CASSDHKGQGKDSYNEQFF. CDR3 bases: TGCGCCAGCAGCGACCACAAGGGACAGGGGAAGGACTCCTACAATGAGCAGTTCTTC.

The chain carries TRBV23-1 and TRBJ1-5, with D unresolved. TRBV23-1 is reported as an ORF; its role is uncertain. The CDR3 extends over 15 amino acids. With 6 bases removed from V and 5 bases from J, the gap between germline ends came to 17 bases. Here the CDR3 reads CASRPRVCLYQPQHF. CDR3 nucleotides: TGCGCCAGCAGGCCCCGGGTGTGTTTATATCAGCCCCAGCATTTT.

The genes are TRBV30 and TRBJ1-1; TRBD1 is a possible D gene (5 bases). The CDR3 is 15 residues long. V lost 3 bases and J 0 bases, leaving 14 bases between the germline ends. The V gene's germline CDR1 is GTSNPN and CDR2 SVGIG (reference sequence). CDR3 bases: TGTGCCTGGAGCCCGAGGGACTTCATGAACACTGAAGCTTTCTTT. It specifies CAWSPRDFMNTEAFF.

The chain uses TRBV14 and TRBJ2-7, with 8 nucleotides matching TRBD2. Germline-derived CDR1 and CDR2 are SGHDN and FVKESK. V was clipped by 1 base and J by 2 bases; unmatched bases: 1. The CDR3 is made up of 14 amino acids. The CDR3 DNA reads as TGTGCCAGCAGCCAAGGGCGGGGGGCCTACGAGCAGTACTTC. This gives the protein CASSQGRGAYEQYF.

The rearrangement uses TRBV23-1 and TRBJ2-7, with D unclear. TRBV23-1 is reported as an ORF; its role is uncertain. The CDR3 totals 17 residues. V shed 0 bases and J shed 5 bases, with 20 bases lying between them. The CDR3 DNA reads TGCGCCAGCAGTCAATCTCCCCGCACCCCAAGATACAACGAGCAGTACTTC. Protein sequence: CASSQSPRTPRYNEQYF.

The CDR3 region has the DNA TGTGCCAGCAGCTTAGATGACGGCGAGGCCCAGCATTTT. Its translation is CASSLDDGEAQHF. The V and J genes are TRBV11-2 and TRBJ1-5; D call uncertain. The CDR3 is 13 residues long. Trimming pared 0 bases from V and 11 bases from J, leaving 11 bases between. Germline V gene lookup returns CDR1 SGHAT and CDR2 FQNNGV.

This sequence joins TRBV5-6 and TRBJ1-2; D remains unclear. The CDR3 is 15 amino acids. CDR1 and CDR2 (germline): SGHDT, YYEEEE. Trimming stripped 2 bases from V and 6 bases from J, with 17 bases between. CDR3 bases: TGTGCCAGCAGCTTATACGCAGGTTTTGAGAATGGCTACACCTTC. Translated, it gives CASSLYAGFENGYTF.

The rearrangement uses TRBV29-1 and TRBJ1-1, with TRBD1 identical over 11 bases. The CDR3 totals 14 residues. Germline CDR1 reads SQVTM; CDR2 reads ANQGSEA. V shed 7 bases, J shed 4 bases, and the junction held 8 bases outside the gene matches. CDR3 coding DNA: TGCAGCGCCCAGGGGGGGACAGGGGGCACTGAAGCTTTCTTT. Protein product: CSAQGGTGGTEAFF.

The chain combines TRBV5-1 with TRBJ2-7; TRBD1 agrees at 9 bases. Germline CDR1 is SGHRS and CDR2 is YFSETQ. The length of the CDR3 is 14 residues. V gave up 4 bases and J gave up 2 bases; unmatched junction bases: 4. The CDR3, as DNA: TGCGCCAGCAGCGACAGGGACAGGGCCTACGAGCAGTACTTC. Translated: CASSDRDRAYEQYF.